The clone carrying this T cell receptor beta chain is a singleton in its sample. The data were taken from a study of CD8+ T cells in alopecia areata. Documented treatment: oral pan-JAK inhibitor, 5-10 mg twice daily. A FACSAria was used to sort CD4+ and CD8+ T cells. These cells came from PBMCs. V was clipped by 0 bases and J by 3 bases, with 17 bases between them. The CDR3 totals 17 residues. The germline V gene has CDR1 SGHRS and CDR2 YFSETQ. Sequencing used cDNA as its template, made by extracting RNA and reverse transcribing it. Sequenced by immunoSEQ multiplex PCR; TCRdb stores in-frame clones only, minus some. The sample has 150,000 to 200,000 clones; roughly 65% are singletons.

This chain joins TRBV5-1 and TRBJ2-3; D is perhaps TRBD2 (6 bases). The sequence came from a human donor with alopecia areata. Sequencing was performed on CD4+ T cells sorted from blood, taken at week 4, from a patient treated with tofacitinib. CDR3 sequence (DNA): TGCGCCAGCAGCTTGGCCATTCAGAGCGGGCGAACAGATACGCAGTATTTT. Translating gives CASSLAIQSGRTDTQYF.